Each of the 28 T cell receptor beta chains below was sequenced from the same sample in a study of CD8+CD57+ T cells in acquired aplastic anemia. For CDR3 and TCR beta VDJ profiling, genomic DNA was the template used. A single record per CDR3 protein comes from TCRdb applying MiXCR to the reads. The sample includes about 210,000 distinct CDR3 sequences, 30% to 35% of them seen just once. Sequencing input: sorted CD4+, CD8+, or CD8+CD57+ T cells (not recorded which) from PBMCs. The receptors shown here come from a human donor in good health, serving as a control.

This clonotype was counted only a few times. The chain employs TRBV4-1 and TRBJ1-6; D is unresolved. The germline gives CDR1 MGHRA, CDR2 YSYEKL. CDR3 length equals 14 residues. Trimming removed 4 bases from V and 5 bases from J, with 9 bases in between. CDR3: CASSRGSDNSPLHF. In DNA form, the CDR3 reads TGCGCCAGCAGCCGAGGCTCAGATAATTCACCCCTCCACTTT.

This clonotype was counted once. One base away lies a much larger clone, so this may be a sequencing read error. The CDR3 spells CAGSDRTQETQYF. The CDR3 nucleotides are TGTGCCGGCAGCGACCGCACTCAAGAGACCCAGTACTTC. This chain connects TRBV7-2 to TRBJ2-5; D call uncertain. The CDR3 spans 13 residues. Germline V gene data show CDR1 as SGHTA and CDR2 as FQGNSA.

There are many counts of this clonotype. The chain uses TRBV7-2 and TRBJ1-4; D remains ambiguous. The CDR3 consists of 14 residues. Germline CDR1 SGHTA, CDR2 FQGNSA. V was clipped by 4 bases and J by 8 bases, with 14 bases between them. This chain's CDR3 is CASSSRWGREKLFF. In DNA, the CDR3 is TGTGCCAGCAGCTCTCGGTGGGGTAGAGAAAAACTGTTTTTT. Full variable domain (outside the CDR3, taken from reference TRBV7-2 and TRBJ1-4): GAGVSQSPSNKVTEKGKDVELRCDPISGHTALYWYRQSLGQGLEFLIYFQGNSAPDKSGLPSDRFSAERTGGSVSTLTIQRTQQEDSAVYLCASSSRWGREKLFFGSGTQLSVL.

Of note for this clonotype: A clone one base away is much larger, so this may be a read error. The chain is built from TRBV4-1 and TRBJ1-5; no reliable D call. The CDR3 sequence is 13 residues long. Germline CDR1 MGHRA, CDR2 YSYEKL. Written as DNA, the CDR3 is TGCGCCAGCAGCCAGGCCCTCAATCAGCCCCTGCATTTT. Its translation: CASSQALNQPLHF.

Turning to this clonotype: The germline gene is not matched at one end of the junction; a read error may be the cause. The J gene is TRBJ1-3, the V gene TRBV25-1; D possibly corresponds to TRBD1 (5 bases). The CDR3 spans 14 residues. Germline CDR1 and CDR2: MGHDK and SYGVNS. The CDR3 region is CASSVDRAENTIHF. DNA for the CDR3: TGTGCCAGCAGTGTAGACAGAGCGGAAAACACCATACATTTT.

This clonotype was recorded at least ten times. The rearrangement links TRBV5-1 to TRBJ1-6; TRBD1 might be the D (5 bases). CDR1 SGHRS and CDR2 YFSETQ come from the germline V gene. CDR3 length equals 14 residues. V lost 0 bases, J lost 6 bases, and 7 bases lay in between. The CDR3 spells CASSLDRPNSPLHF. The CDR3 DNA follows: TGCGCCAGCAGCTTGGACAGGCCTAATTCACCCCTCCACTTT. The variable domain in full, with the rest retrieved from reference TRBV5-1 and TRBJ1-6, is KAGVTQTPRYLIKTRGQQVTLSCSPISGHRSVSWYQQTPGQGLQFLFEYFSETQRNKGNFPGRFSGRQFSNSRSEMNVSTLELGDSALYLCASSLDRPNSPLHFGNGTRLTVT.

V gene TRBV4-2 combines with J gene TRBJ1-2; D gene ambiguous. CDR1 and CDR2 (germline): LGHNA, YNFKEQ. The CDR3 is 17 amino acids. V was pared by 4 bases and J by 2 bases, with 20 bases between. In DNA form, the CDR3 reads TGTGCCAGCAGCCGTACGGGGTCTGGACGGACCAACTATGGCTACACCTTC. Amino acid sequence: CASSRTGSGRTNYGYTF.

The table lists this clonotype with many counts. The genes are TRBV19 and TRBJ1-2, with 8 positions matching TRBD1. Germline V gene lookup returns CDR1 LNHDA and CDR2 SQIVND (reference sequence). CDR3 length: 13 residues. The V segment lost 4 bases and the J segment 10 bases; nucleotides outside the gene matches: 8. CDR3 sequence: CASSTIGDRYYTF. CDR3 DNA sequence: TGTGCCAGTAGTACCATCGGGGACAGGTACTACACCTTC.

This clonotype appeared many times. The genes are TRBV24-1 and TRBJ1-5, with D tentatively TRBD1 (5 bases). Germline-derived CDR1 and CDR2 are KGHDR and SFDVKD. The CDR3 covers 13 residues. Trimming cost V 6 bases and J 4 bases, with 9 bases left between them. The DNA for the CDR3 is TGTGCCACCAGTCAGGGTGATAATCAGCCCCAGCATTTT. Translating it yields CATSQGDNQPQHF.

In this sample, this clonotype turned up a few times. V usage is TRBV5-1 and J usage is TRBJ1-1, with 7 bases aligning to TRBD1. CDR1 and CDR2 from the germline V gene are SGHRS and YFSETQ. The CDR3 length is 17 residues. V shed 4 bases, J shed 0 bases, and the junction held 12 bases outside the gene matches. CDR3 in amino acids: CASSLLGTVTMNTEAFF. The CDR3 DNA reads as TGCGCCAGCAGCCTATTGGGGACAGTGACTATGAACACTGAAGCTTTCTTT.

This clonotype was counted at least ten times. V usage is TRBV10-3 and J usage is TRBJ2-2, with D maybe TRBD2 (6 bases). This CDR3 has 16 residues. The germline V gene has CDR1 ENHRY and CDR2 SYGVKD. The V end was cut by 5 bases, the J end by 0 bases, with 13 bases between. The CDR3 DNA reads TGTGCCATCAGTTGGGACTCTATCGCGAACACCGGGGAGCTGTTTTTT. Amino acid sequence: CAISWDSIANTGELFF.

Only a few counts were recorded for this clonotype. The chain links TRBV19 to TRBJ2-7, with unresolved D. Trimming shortened V by 4 bases and J by 4 bases, and 11 bases separated the two germline ends. The germline V gene has CDR1 LNHDA and CDR2 SQIVND (reference sequence). The CDR3 extends over 13 amino acids. The CDR3 is CASSTPHGYEQYF. CDR3 coding DNA: TGTGCCAGTAGTACCCCCCATGGATACGAGCAGTACTTC.

This clonotype showed up many times. This rearrangement joins TRBV2 to TRBJ2-5; 8 bases are shared with TRBD2. The CDR3 consists of 16 residues. With 0 bases clipped from V and 2 bases from J, the junction kept 5 bases outside the gene matches. Germline CDR1 SNHLY, CDR2 FYNNEI. The CDR3 sequence is CASSEALRLAQETQYF. The CDR3 DNA sequence: TGTGCCAGCAGTGAAGCGCTGAGACTAGCGCAAGAGACCCAGTACTTC. The complete variable domain, with remaining parts taken from reference TRBV2 and TRBJ2-5, reads EPEVTQTPSHQVTQMGQEVILRCVPISNHLYFYWYRQILGQKVEFLVSFYNNEISEKSEIFDDQFSVERPDGSNFTLKIRSTKLEDSAMYFCASSEALRLAQETQYFGPGTRLLVL.

This clonotype came up many times. The gene calls are TRBV12-3 or TRBV12-4 and TRBJ2-3, with D unclear. The V gene lost 3 bases and the J gene lost 6 bases, with 7 bases spanning the gap. This CDR3 region has 12 residues. CDR3 protein: CASSLFPDTQYF. The CDR3 DNA is TGTGCCAGCAGTTTGTTTCCGGATACGCAGTATTTT.

As for this clonotype: One junction end disagrees with the germline gene, perhaps due to a read error. The genes are TRBV7-3 and TRBJ1-1; the D is unclear. Germline V CDR1 and CDR2: SGHTA, FQGTGA. The length of the CDR3 is 17 residues. The CDR3 sequence: CASSLTRANRVGTEAFF. Here the CDR3 DNA reads TGCGCCAGCAGCCTCACGCGCGCGAATAGGGTCGGCACTGAAGCTTTCTTT.

The chain uses TRBV7-9 and TRBJ2-3; no reliable D call. CDR3 length: 13 residues. Germline values: CDR1 SEHNR, CDR2 FQNEAQ (reference sequence). With 9 bases removed from V and 6 bases from J, the gap between germline ends came to 16 bases. CDR3 nucleotide sequence: TGTGCCAGTAGCCTTGGGGTTCCGGATACGCAGTATTTT. Translation: CASSLGVPDTQYF.

The chain joins TRBV29-1 to TRBJ1-2, with D maybe TRBD1 (6 bases). CDR1 and CDR2 (germline): SQVTM, ANQGSEA. CDR3 length: 13 amino acids. V was cut by 7 bases and J by 0 bases, with 12 bases left in between. As DNA, the CDR3 is TGCAGCGCTCAGGACAGCCCTAACTATGGCTACACCTTC. Translated: CSAQDSPNYGYTF. Variable domain in full (rest from reference TRBV29-1 and TRBJ1-2): SAVISQKPSRDICQRGTSLTIQCQVDSQVTMMFWYRQQPGQSLTLIATANQGSEATYESGFVIDKFPISRPNLTFSTLTVSNMSPEDSSIYLCSAQDSPNYGYTFGSGTRLTVV.

This clonotype came up many times. The chain is built from TRBV20-1 and TRBJ1-1; D remains unclear. The V gene lost 5 bases and the J gene lost 1 base, with 8 bases spanning the gap. The germline V gene has CDR1 DFQATT and CDR2 SNEGSKA (reference sequence). The CDR3 extends over 12 amino acids. CDR3 in amino acids: CSAQTQNTEAFF. CDR3 in DNA: TGCAGTGCTCAAACACAGAACACTGAAGCTTTCTTT.

The rearrangement uses TRBV5-6 and TRBJ2-5; D is possibly TRBD2 (5 bases). V was cut by 7 bases and J by 7 bases, with 23 bases left in between. CDR1 and CDR2 (germline): SGHDT, YYEEEE. The CDR3 sequence is 15 residues long. As DNA, the CDR3 is TGTGCCAGCGCAAATCGGCGCGGAACCCGGGGGACCCAGTACTTC. Its protein is CASANRRGTRGTQYF.

This clonotype was observed at least ten times. V is TRBV6-1 and J is TRBJ1-2; D not certain. The germline V gene encodes CDR1 MNHNS and CDR2 SASEGT. CDR3 length: 15 residues. V was trimmed by 1 base and J by 3 bases, leaving 12 bases between them. CDR3 region: CASSEVPGRYYGYTF. The CDR3 nucleotides read TGTGCCAGCAGTGAAGTCCCGGGCCGATACTATGGCTACACCTTC.

This clonotype has just a few counts. The chain employs TRBV6-1 and TRBJ2-1, with 7 bases aligning to TRBD2. The V segment lost 7 bases and the J segment 9 bases; nucleotides outside the gene matches: 18. Germline values: CDR1 MNHNS, CDR2 SASEGT. This CDR3 region has 16 residues. This CDR3 reads CASNRQSGISPSEQFF. CDR3 nucleotide sequence: TGTGCCAGCAACAGACAGAGCGGGATTTCCCCGAGTGAGCAGTTCTTC.

The chain couples TRBV20-1 to TRBJ1-6, with 7 bases identical to TRBD1. Germline CDR1 DFQATT, CDR2 SNEGSKA (reference sequence). The CDR3 contains 15 residues. Germline trimming cut 3 bases from V and 14 bases from J; bases unmatched to any gene: 16. CDR3 nucleotide sequence: TGCAGTGCTAGGCCACAGGGGATGGGAATTGTGGCCCTCCACTTT. It specifies CSARPQGMGIVALHF.

This chain joins TRBV30 and TRBJ1-2; a weak D match, TRBD1 (6 bases). CDR3 length: 14 amino acids. CDR1 GTSNPN and CDR2 SVGIG come from the germline V gene (reference sequence). V was cut by 2 bases and J by 7 bases, with 17 bases left in between. The CDR3 is CAWSRGQGSRGYTF. CDR3 in DNA: TGTGCCTGGAGTAGAGGCCAGGGGAGTCGTGGCTACACCTTC.

This clonotype was picked up many times. The chain recombines TRBV20-1 with TRBJ2-3, with a tentative D call TRBD2 (5 bases). Germline assignment: CDR1 DFQATT and CDR2 SNEGSKA (reference sequence). The V end was cut by 4 bases, the J end by 4 bases, with 9 bases between. The CDR3 length is 12 residues. The CDR3 region is CSAIAAADTQYF. DNA of the CDR3: TGCAGTGCTATAGCAGCGGCAGATACGCAGTATTTT.

The rearrangement joins TRBV29-1 to TRBJ1-2; no reliable D call. Germline V gene sequence: CDR1 SQVTM, CDR2 ANQGSEA. This CDR3 spans 13 amino acids. V was clipped by 3 bases and J by 5 bases, with 13 bases between them. The CDR3 spells CSVELSLAYGYTF. In DNA, the CDR3 is TGCAGCGTTGAGTTAAGTTTGGCATATGGCTACACCTTC.

This clonotype was seen at least ten times. The chain links TRBV11-2 to TRBJ2-5; tentative D call: TRBD2 (6 bases). Germline CDR1 is SGHAT and CDR2 is FQNNGV. The CDR3 has 14 residues. Trimming shortened V by 2 bases and J by 13 bases, and 20 bases separated the two germline ends. The DNA of the CDR3 is TGTGCCAGCAGCTTAATAGCGGCAGACAGCATACGGTACTTC. Its protein is CASSLIAADSIRYF.

This clonotype was seen a handful of times. Since a much larger clone is just one base distant, this may be a read error. The chain is built from TRBV7-9 and TRBJ2-5; D unresolved. CDR3 length equals 13 residues. V lost 0 bases and J lost 7, with 9 bases in between. Germline V gene sequence: CDR1 SEHNR, CDR2 FQNEAQ (reference sequence). The DNA of the CDR3 is TGTGCCAGCAGCTTAGCCCCGTTTGGGACCCAGTACTTC. Residues: CASSLAPFGTQYF. Full variable domain (remainder filled in from reference TRBV7-9 and TRBJ2-5): DTGVSQNPRHKITKRGQNVTFRCDPISEHNRLYWYRQTLGQGPEFLTYFQNEAQLEKSRLLSDRFSAERPKGSFSTLEIQRTEQGDSAMYLCASSLAPFGTQYFGPGTRLLVL.

This clonotype has ten or more counts. The gene calls are TRBV5-4 and TRBJ2-7; 7 bases line up with TRBD2. V lost 1 base and J lost 0; bases outside the gene matches: 7. The CDR3 contains 16 residues. CDR1 and CDR2 from the germline V gene are SGHNT and YYREEE (reference sequence). The CDR3 DNA is TGTGCCAGCAGCTTGCGGCTAGCGGCTAGCTCCTACGAGCAGTACTTC. Translation gives CASSLRLAASSYEQYF.